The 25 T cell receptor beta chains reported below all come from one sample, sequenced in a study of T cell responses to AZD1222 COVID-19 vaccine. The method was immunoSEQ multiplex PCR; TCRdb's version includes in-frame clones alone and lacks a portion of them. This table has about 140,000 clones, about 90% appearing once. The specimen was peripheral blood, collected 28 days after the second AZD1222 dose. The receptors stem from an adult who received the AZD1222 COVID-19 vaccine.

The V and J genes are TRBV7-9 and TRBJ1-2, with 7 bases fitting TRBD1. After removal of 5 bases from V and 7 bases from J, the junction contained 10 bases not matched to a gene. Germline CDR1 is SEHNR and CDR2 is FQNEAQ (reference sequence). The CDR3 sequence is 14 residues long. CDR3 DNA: TGTGCCAGCAGCCGGGGGCAGGGGGTTCTTGGCTACACCTTC. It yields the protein CASSRGQGVLGYTF.

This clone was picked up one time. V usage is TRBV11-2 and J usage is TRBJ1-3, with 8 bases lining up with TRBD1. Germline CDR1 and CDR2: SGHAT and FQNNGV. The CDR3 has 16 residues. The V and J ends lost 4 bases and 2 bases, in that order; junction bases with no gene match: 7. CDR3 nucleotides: TGTGCCAGCAGCTCACCCAGGGGGCGCCCTGGAAACACCATATATTTT. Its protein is CASSSPRGRPGNTIYF. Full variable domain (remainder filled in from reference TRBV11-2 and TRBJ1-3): EAGVAQSPRYKIIEKRQSVAFWCNPISGHATLYWYQQILGQGPKLLIQFQNNGVVDDSQLPKDRFSAERLKGVDSTLKIQPAKLEDSAVYLCASSSPRGRPGNTIYFGEGSWLTVV.

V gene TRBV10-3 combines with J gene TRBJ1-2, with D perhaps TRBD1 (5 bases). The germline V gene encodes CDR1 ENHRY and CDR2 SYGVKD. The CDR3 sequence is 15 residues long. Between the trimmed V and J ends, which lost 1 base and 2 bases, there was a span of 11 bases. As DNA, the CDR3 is TGTGCCATCAGTGAGTTTATCGACAGCAACTATGGCTACACCTTC. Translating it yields CAISEFIDSNYGYTF.

The CDR3 nucleotides read TGTGCCAGCAGCTTAGGACTAAATGAAAAACTGTTTTTT. Protein sequence: CASSLGLNEKLFF. This chain joins TRBV7-9 and TRBJ1-4; D is ambiguous. The CDR3 extends over 13 amino acids. The V end was cut by 1 base, the J end by 5 bases, with 5 bases between. Germline CDR1 is SEHNR and CDR2 is FQNEAQ (reference sequence). Together with reference TRBV7-9 and TRBJ1-4, the CDR3 gives the full variable domain: DTGVSQNPRHKITKRGQNVTFRCDPISEHNRLYWYRQTLGQGPEFLTYFQNEAQLEKSRLLSDRFSAERPKGSFSTLEIQRTEQGDSAMYLCASSLGLNEKLFFGSGTQLSVL.

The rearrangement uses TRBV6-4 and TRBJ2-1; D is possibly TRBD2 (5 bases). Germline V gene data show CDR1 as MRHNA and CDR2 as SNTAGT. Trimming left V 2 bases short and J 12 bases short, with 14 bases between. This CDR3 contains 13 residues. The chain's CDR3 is CASSDPLTGWQFF. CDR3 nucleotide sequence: TGTGCCAGCAGTGACCCCTTGACGGGATGGCAGTTCTTC.

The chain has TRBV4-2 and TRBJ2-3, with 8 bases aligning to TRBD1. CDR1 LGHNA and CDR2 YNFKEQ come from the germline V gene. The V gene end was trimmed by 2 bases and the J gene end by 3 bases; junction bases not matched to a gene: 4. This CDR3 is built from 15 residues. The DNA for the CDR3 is TGTGCCAGCAGCCAATCGGACAGGGTTACAGATACGCAGTATTTT. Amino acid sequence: CASSQSDRVTDTQYF.

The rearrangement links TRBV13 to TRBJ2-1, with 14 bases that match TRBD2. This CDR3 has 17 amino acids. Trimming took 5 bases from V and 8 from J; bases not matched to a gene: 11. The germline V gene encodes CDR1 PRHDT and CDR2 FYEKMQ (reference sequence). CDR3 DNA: TGTGCCAGCAGCAACAGCCCTGGGACTAGCGGGAGTGATGAGCAGTTCTTC. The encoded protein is CASSNSPGTSGSDEQFF. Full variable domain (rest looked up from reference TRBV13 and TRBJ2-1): AAGVIQSPRHLIKEKRETATLKCYPIPRHDTVYWYQQGPGQDPQFLISFYEKMQSDKGSIPDRFSAQQFSDYHSELNMSSLELGDSALYFCASSNSPGTSGSDEQFFGPGTRLTVL.

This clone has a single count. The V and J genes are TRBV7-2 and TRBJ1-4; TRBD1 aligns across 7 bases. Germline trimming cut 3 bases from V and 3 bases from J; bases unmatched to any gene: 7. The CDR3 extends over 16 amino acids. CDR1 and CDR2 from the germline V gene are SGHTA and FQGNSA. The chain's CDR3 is CASSLTGRRANEKLFF. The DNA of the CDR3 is TGTGCCAGCAGCTTGACAGGGCGGCGAGCTAATGAAAAACTGTTTTTT.

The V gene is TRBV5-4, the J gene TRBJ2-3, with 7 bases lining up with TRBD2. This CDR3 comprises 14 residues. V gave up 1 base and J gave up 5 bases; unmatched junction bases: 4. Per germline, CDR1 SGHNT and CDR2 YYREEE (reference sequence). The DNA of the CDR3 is TGTGCCAGCAGCTTGTTTGGGAGGGGAGATACGCAGTATTTT. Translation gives CASSLFGRGDTQYF.

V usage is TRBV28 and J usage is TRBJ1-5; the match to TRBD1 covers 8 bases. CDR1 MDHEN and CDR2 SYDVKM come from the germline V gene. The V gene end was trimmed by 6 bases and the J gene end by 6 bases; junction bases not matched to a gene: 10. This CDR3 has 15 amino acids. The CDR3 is CASRYDRGLGQPQHF. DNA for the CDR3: TGTGCCAGCAGGTATGACAGGGGCCTAGGTCAGCCCCAGCATTTT. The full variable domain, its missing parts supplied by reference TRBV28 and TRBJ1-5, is DVKVTQSSRYLVKRTGEKVFLECVQDMDHENMFWYRQDPGLGLRLIYFSYDVKMKEKGDIPEGYSVSREKKERFSLILESASTNQTSMYLCASRYDRGLGQPQHFGDGTRLSIL.

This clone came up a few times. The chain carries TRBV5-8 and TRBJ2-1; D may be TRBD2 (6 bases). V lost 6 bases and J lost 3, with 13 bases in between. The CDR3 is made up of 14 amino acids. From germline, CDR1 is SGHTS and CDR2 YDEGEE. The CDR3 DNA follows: TGTGCCAGCACCCCCCGGGACTTCTACAATGAGCAGTTCTTC. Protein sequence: CASTPRDFYNEQFF.

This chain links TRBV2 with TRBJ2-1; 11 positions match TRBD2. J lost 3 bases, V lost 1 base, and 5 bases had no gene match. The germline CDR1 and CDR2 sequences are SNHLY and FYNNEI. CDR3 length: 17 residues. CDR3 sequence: CASSEVVGTSGYNEQFF. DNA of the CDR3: TGTGCCAGCAGTGAAGTAGTAGGGACTAGCGGCTACAATGAGCAGTTCTTC.

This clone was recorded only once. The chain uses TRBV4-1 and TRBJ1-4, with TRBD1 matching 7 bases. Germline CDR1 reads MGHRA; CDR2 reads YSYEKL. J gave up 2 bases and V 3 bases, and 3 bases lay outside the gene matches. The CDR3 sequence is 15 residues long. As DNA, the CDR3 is TGCGCCAGCAGCCAGGGGACAGCGACTAATGAAAAACTGTTTTTT. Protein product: CASSQGTATNEKLFF.

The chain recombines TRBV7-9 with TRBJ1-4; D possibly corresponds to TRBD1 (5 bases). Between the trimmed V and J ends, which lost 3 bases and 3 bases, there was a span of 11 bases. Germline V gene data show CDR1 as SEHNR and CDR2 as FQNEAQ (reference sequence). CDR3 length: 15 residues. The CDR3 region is CASSFQGTSNEKLFF. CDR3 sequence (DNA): TGTGCCAGCAGCTTCCAGGGTACATCTAATGAAAAACTGTTTTTT.

DNA of the CDR3: TGCGCCAGCAGCCTCCAACCGGGACAGGATTATGGCTACACCTTC. As protein: CASSLQPGQDYGYTF. The chain uses TRBV5-1 and TRBJ1-2; TRBD1 agrees at 8 bases. CDR3 length: 15 amino acids. The V and J ends lost 4 bases and 5 bases, in that order; junction bases with no gene match: 10. Germline CDR1 and CDR2: SGHRS and YFSETQ. Variable domain in full (rest from reference TRBV5-1 and TRBJ1-2): KAGVTQTPRYLIKTRGQQVTLSCSPISGHRSVSWYQQTPGQGLQFLFEYFSETQRNKGNFPGRFSGRQFSNSRSEMNVSTLELGDSALYLCASSLQPGQDYGYTFGSGTRLTVV.

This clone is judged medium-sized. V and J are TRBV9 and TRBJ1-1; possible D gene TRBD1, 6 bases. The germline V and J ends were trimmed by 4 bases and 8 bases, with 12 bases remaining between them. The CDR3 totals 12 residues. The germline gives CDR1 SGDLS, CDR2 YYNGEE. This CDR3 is CASSSRTGEAFF. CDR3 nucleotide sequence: TGTGCCAGCAGCTCTCGAACAGGGGAAGCTTTCTTT.

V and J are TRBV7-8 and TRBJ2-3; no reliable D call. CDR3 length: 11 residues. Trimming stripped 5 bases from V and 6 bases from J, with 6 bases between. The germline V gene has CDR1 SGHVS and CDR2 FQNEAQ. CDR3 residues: CASSARDTQYF. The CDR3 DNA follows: TGTGCCAGCAGCGCCCGGGATACGCAGTATTTT.

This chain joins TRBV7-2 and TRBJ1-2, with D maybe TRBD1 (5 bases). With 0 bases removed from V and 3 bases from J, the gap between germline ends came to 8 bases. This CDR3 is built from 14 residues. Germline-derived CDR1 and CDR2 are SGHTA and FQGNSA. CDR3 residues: CASSLAPGDYGYTF. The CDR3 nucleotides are TGTGCCAGCAGCTTAGCGCCGGGGGACTATGGCTACACCTTC.

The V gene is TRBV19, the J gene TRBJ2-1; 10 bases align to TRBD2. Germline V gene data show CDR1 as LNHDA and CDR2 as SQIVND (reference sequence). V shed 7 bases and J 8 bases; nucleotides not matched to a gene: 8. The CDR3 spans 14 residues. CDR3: CASMKREGLDEQFF. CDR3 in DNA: TGTGCCAGTATGAAGCGGGAGGGTCTCGATGAGCAGTTCTTC.

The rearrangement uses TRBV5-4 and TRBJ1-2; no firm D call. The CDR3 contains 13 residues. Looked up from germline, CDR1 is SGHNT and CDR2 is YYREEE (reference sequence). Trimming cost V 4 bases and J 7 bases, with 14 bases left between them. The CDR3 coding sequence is TGTGCCAGCAGCCCAGTCGAGGGTTCTGGCTACACCTTC. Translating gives CASSPVEGSGYTF. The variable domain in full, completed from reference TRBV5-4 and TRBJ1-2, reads ETGVTQSPTHLIKTRGQQVTLRCSSQSGHNTVSWYQQALGQGPQFIFQYYREEENGRGNFPPRFSGLQFPNYSSELNVNALELDDSALYLCASSPVEGSGYTFGSGTRLTVV.

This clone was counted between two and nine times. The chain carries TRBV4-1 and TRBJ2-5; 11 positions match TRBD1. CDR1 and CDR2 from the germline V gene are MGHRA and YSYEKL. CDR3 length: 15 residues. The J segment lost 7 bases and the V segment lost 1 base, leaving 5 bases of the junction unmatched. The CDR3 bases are TGCGCCAGCAGCCAAGTGGGGACAGGGGGGATGACCCAGTACTTC. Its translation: CASSQVGTGGMTQYF.

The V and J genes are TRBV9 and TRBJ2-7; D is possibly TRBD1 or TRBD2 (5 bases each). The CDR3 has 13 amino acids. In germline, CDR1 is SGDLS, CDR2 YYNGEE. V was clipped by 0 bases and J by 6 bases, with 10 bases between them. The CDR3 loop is CASSVEQAGEQYF. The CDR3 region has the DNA TGTGCCAGCAGCGTAGAACAGGCGGGCGAGCAGTACTTC.

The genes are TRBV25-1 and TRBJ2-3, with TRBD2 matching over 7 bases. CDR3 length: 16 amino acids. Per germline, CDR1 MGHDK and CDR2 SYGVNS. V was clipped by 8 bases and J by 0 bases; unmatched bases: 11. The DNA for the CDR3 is TGTGCCAGCGGACCCACTAGCGTAACTAGCACAGATACGCAGTATTTT. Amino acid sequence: CASGPTSVTSTDTQYF.

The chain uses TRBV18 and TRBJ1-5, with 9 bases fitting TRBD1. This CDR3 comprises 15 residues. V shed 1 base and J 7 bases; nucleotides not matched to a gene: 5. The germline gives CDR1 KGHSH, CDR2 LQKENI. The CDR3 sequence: CASSPLQGAGQPQHF. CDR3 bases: TGTGCCAGCTCACCACTACAGGGGGCTGGGCAGCCCCAGCATTTT.

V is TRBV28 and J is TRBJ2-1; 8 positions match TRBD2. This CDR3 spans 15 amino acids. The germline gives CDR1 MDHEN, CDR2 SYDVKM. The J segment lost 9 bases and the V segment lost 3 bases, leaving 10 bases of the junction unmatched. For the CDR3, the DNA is TGTGCCAGCAGTTTCCGGGAGGGCCTCATAGGTGAGCAGTTCTTC. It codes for CASSFREGLIGEQFF.